Described below is a single TCR beta chain sequence and its context. The sample comes from a study of blood T cell repertoires in COVID-19. Study background: Sites across the United States, Italy and Spain contributed samples from acute and convalescent COVID-19.

Source study methods: Using reference gene primer amplification, nucleated cell counts were estimated. Sequencing was performed with immunoSEQ multiplex PCR; in TCRdb, only in-frame clones are kept and a portion is missing. V, J and clone size reflect that table, while D and trimming were determined from the DNA. The sample has 90,000 to 130,000 clones, around three quarters seen once. What was sequenced was peripheral blood. The receptor comes from a woman aged 55-69 years with acute or convalescent COVID-19.

CDR3 sequence reads: CATSDDRTKGEKLFF. CDR3 coding DNA: TGTGCCACCAGTGACGACCGGACAAAAGGCGAAAAACTGTTTTTT. V is TRBV24-1 and J is TRBJ1-4, with a weak D call TRBD1 (5 bases). This CDR3 contains 15 residues. V dropped 4 bases and J dropped 8 bases, with 16 bases sitting between them. Germline V gene lookup returns CDR1 KGHDR and CDR2 SFDVKD.